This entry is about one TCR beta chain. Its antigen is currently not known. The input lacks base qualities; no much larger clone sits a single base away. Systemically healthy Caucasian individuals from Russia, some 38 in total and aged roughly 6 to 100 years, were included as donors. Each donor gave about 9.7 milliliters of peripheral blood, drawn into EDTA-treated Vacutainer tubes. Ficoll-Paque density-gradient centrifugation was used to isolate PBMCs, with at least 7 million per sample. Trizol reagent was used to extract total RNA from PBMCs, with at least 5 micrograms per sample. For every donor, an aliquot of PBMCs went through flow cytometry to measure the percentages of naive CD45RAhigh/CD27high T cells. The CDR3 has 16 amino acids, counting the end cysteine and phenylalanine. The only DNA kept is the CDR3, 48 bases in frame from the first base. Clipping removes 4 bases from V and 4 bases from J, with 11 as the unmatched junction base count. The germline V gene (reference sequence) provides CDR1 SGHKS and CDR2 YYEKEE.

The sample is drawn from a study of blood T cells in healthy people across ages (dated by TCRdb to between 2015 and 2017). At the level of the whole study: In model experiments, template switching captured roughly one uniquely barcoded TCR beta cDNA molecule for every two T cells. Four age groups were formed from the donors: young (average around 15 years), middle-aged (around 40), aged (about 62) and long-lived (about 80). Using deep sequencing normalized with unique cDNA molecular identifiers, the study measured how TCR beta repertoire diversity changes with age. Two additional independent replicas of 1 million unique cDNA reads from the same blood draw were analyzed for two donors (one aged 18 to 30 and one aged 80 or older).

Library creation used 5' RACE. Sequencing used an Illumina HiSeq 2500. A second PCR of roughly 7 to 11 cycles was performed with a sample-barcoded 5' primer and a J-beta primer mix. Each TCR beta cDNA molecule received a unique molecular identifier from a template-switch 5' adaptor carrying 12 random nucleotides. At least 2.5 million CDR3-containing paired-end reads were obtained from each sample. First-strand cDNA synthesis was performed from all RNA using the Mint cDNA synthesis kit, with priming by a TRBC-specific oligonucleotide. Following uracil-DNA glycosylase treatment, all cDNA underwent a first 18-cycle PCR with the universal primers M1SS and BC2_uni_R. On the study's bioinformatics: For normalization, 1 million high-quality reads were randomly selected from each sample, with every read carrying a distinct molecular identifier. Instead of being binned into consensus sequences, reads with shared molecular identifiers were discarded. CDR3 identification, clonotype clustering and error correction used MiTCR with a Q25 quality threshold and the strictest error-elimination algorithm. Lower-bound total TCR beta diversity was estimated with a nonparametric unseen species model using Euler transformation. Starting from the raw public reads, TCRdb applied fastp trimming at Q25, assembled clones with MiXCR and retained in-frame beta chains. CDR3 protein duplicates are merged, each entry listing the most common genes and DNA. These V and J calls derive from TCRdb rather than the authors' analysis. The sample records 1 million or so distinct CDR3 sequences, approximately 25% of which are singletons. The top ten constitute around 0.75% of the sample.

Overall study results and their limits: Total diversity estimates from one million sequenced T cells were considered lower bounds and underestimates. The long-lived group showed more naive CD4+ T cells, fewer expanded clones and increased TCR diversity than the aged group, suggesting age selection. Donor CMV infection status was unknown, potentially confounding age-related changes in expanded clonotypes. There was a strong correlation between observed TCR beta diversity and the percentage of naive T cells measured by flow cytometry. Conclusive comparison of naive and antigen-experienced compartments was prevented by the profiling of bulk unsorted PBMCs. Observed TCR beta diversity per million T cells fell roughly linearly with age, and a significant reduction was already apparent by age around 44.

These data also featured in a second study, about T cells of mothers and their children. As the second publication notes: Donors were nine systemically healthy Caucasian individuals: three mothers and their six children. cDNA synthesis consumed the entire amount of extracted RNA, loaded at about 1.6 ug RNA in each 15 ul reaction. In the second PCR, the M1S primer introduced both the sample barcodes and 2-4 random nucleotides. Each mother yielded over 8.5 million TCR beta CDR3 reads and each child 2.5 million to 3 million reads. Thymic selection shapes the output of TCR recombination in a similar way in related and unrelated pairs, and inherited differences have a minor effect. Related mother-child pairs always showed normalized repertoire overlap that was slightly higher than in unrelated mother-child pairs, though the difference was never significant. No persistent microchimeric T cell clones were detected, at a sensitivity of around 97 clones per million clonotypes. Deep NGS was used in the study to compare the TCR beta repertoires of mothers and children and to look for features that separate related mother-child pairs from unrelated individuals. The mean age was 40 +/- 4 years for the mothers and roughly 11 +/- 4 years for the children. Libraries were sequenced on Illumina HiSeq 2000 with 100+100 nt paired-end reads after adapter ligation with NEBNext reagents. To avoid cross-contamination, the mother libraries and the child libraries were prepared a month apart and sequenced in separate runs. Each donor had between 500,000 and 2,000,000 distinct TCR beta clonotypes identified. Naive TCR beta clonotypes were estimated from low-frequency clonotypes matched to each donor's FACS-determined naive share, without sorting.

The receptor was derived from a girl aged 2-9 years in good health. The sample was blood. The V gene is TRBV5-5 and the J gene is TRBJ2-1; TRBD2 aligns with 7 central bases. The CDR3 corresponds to CASSRSGRRLYNEQFF. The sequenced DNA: TGTGCCAGCAGCCGTAGCGGGCGTCGACTTTACAATGAGCAGTTCTTC.